This TCR beta chain was found in a study of blood T cell repertoires in COVID-19. Generated by immunoSEQ multiplex PCR, the TCRdb table keeps only in-frame clones and is missing some. The sample records about 350,000 clones, approximately 89% being singletons. Germline V gene sequence: CDR1 SGHDT, CDR2 YYEEEE. The CDR3 extends over 16 amino acids. V shed 1 base and J 6 bases; nucleotides not matched to a gene: 7. V and J are TRBV5-6 and TRBJ2-3, with 11 bases identical to TRBD2. The receptor comes from a woman aged 55-70 years with COVID-19, enrolled during active disease. Sequencing was done on a sample of peripheral blood. As DNA, the CDR3 is TGTGCCAGCAGCTTGATTAGCGGGGGGGCCCGTGATACGCAGTATTTT. Protein: CASSLISGGARDTQYF.